Listed below are T cell receptor beta chains from one sample, sequenced in a study of T cell repertoires in cytomegalovirus infection. Their antigens are not known. In TCRdb, the reads were re-called with MiXCR into one record per CDR3 protein. Of approximately 1,000,000 distinct CDR3 sequences in the sample, around a third were seen once. The sequences come from cultured CD8+ T cells from PBMCs, collected from culture after CMV antigen stimulation. The receptors originated from a human donor in good health (CMV status not recorded). Some clones in this sample may be carry-over from other donors' samples. Each CDR3 is given with its conserved first and last residue. The D gene is left open where the match is weak. Clone size is given for some rows only: seen once, a few or many times, or a class if the clone is expanded.

D	J	V	size	CDR3	DNA
TRBD1	TRBJ2-5	TRBV24-1	-	CATSDLQGSEIETQYF	TGTGCCACCAGTGATTTACAGGGGAGTGAGATTGAGACCCAGTACTTC
-	TRBJ1-1	TRBV7-6	few	CASTQGGVTEAFF	TGTGCCAGCACCCAAGGGGGGGTGACTGAAGCTTTCTTT
-	TRBJ2-7	TRBV19	-	CASSELPGGSYEQYF	TGTGCCAGTAGTGAACTTCCCGGCGGGTCCTACGAGCAGTACTTC
TRBD1	TRBJ2-2	TRBV7-9	many	CASSARTGGSGELFF	TGTGCCAGCAGCGCCCGGACAGGTGGTTCCGGGGAGCTGTTTTTT
-	TRBJ1-6	TRBV4-1	few	CASSQYQDNNSPLHF	TGCGCCAGCAGCCAGTATCAGGACAATAATTCACCCCTCCACTTT
-	TRBJ2-2	TRBV7-2	many	CASSLVSWELFF	TGTGCCAGCAGCTTAGTGTCCTGGGAGCTGTTTTTT
TRBD1	TRBJ2-7	TRBV19	few	CASSIDRDRGSYEQYF	TGTGCCAGTAGTATAGACCGGGACAGGGGATCGTACGAGCAGTACTTC
-	TRBJ2-1	TRBV14	-	CASSPRGASVYNEQFF	TGTGCCAGCAGCCCGAGGGGAGCTAGCGTTTACAATGAGCAGTTCTTC
TRBD1	TRBJ2-7	TRBV10-3	few	CAIRTGTGGSSYEQYF	TGTGCCATCAGGACCGGGACAGGGGGTTCCTCCTACGAGCAGTACTTC
-	TRBJ2-3	TRBV20-1	-	CSTLRLDTDTQYF	TGCAGTACCCTACGTCTTGACACAGATACGCAGTATTTT
TRBD1	TRBJ1-1	TRBV7-4	-	CASSSVPGHRGTEAFF	TGTGCCAGCAGCTCAGTCCCCGGCCACAGGGGGACTGAAGCTTTCTTT
-	TRBJ1-1	TRBV4-1	few	CASSQVPTGRTEAFF	TGCGCCAGCAGCCAAGTTCCAACAGGGAGGACTGAAGCTTTCTTT
-	TRBJ2-5	TRBV2	-	CASREIGLQETQYF	TGTGCCAGCAGAGAAATCGGGTTGCAAGAGACCCAGTACTTC
-	TRBJ2-2	TRBV7-2	many	CASSYLGELFF	TGTGCCAGCAGCTACCTTGGGGAGCTGTTTTTT
-	TRBJ2-7	TRBV7-9	-	CASSLPREAPGYEQYF	TGTGCCAGCAGCTTACCGAGGGAGGCTCCGGGCTACGAGCAGTACTTC
-	TRBJ1-4	TRBV18	-	CASSPTGPQELFF	TGTGCCAGCTCTCCGACAGGCCCTCAGGAACTGTTTTTT
-	TRBJ1-6	TRBV12-3/TRBV12-4	few	CASSLSSIYNSPLHF	TGTGCCAGCAGTTTAAGTAGTATATATAATTCACCCCTCCACTTT
TRBD2	TRBJ2-1	TRBV5-6	-	CASSLGLAGDLSSRSYNEQFF	TGTGCCAGCAGCTTGGGACTAGCGGGGGACCTTTCAAGTCGCTCCTACAATGAGCAGTTCTTC
-	TRBJ1-2	TRBV15	-	CATSREQEDNGYTF	TGTGCCACCAGCAGAGAACAGGAAGACAATGGCTACACCTTC
-	TRBJ1-1	TRBV6-2/TRBV6-3	-	CASGPNREAFF	TGTGCCAGCGGGCCAAACCGGGAAGCTTTCTTT
-	TRBJ1-1	TRBV6-2/TRBV6-3	many	CASFRGMNTEAFF	TGTGCCAGCTTCAGAGGAATGAACACTGAAGCTTTCTTT
TRBD2	TRBJ2-1	TRBV10-1	few	CASSEPVAGDYNEQFF	TGCGCCAGCAGTGAGCCAGTAGCGGGGGACTACAATGAGCAGTTCTTC
-	TRBJ1-1	TRBV19	-	CASGGVLEAFF	TGTGCCAGTGGGGGCGTATTGGAAGCTTTCTTT
-	TRBJ1-3	TRBV10-3	few	CAISESTVSVDTIYF	TGTGCCATCAGTGAGTCTACTGTCTCTGTCGACACCATATATTTT
-	TRBJ2-2	TRBV7-9	many	CASSAMARNTGELFF	TGTGCCAGCAGCGCCATGGCCCGGAACACCGGGGAGCTGTTTTTT
TRBD1	TRBJ2-7	TRBV4-1	few	CASSAGTGVIEQYF	TGCGCCAGCAGCGCCGGGACAGGGGTTATCGAGCAGTACTTC